This section outlines one T cell receptor (beta chain) sequence together with its context. What it binds is not known. TCRdb re-called the 5' RACE reads, yielding one record per CDR3 amino acid sequence without DNA. The specimen's table records some 200,000 distinct CDR3 sequences. This sample was taken from a study of monozygotic twins with inflammatory bowel disease. Findings and caveats of the study: Compared with healthy twins, IBD patients shared fewer clonotypes with others, especially with disease activity. Support for a single strong signal or clonotype associated with IBD was absent.

This CDR3 has 14 amino acids. Germline CDR1 reads SGHRS; CDR2 reads YFSETQ. The source is a human donor with ulcerative colitis or Crohn's disease, or a healthy co-twin of an affected twin (not recorded which). The sequenced sample was blood. The J gene is TRBJ1-1, the V gene TRBV5-1; absent DNA, TCRdb's TRBD1 call cannot be checked. CDR3 sequence reads: CASSQRQGVTEAFF.